This entry features one T cell receptor beta chain sequence. This sample stems from a study of radiotherapy plus CTLA-4 blockade in lung cancer. Study background: Of the patients, 15% to 20% showed objective responses and under 40% attained disease control.

Trimming cost V 3 bases and J 7 bases, with 7 bases left between them. Looked up from germline, CDR1 is MRHNA and CDR2 is SNTAGT. This CDR3 region has 13 residues. Measured with immunoSEQ multiplex PCR; TCRdb has only the in-frame clones, and not every one. The table records about 68,000 clones, roughly 85% of them present only once. Sequenced here: peripheral blood, sampled from a patient treated with radiotherapy plus ipilimumab. The clonotype originates from a human donor with non-small cell lung cancer who had a complete response to radiotherapy plus ipilimumab. This chain connects TRBV6-4 to TRBJ1-6, with D possibly being TRBD1 (5 bases). The chain's CDR3 is CASSEGANSPLHF. The DNA of the CDR3 is TGTGCCAGCAGTGAAGGGGCCAATTCACCCCTCCACTTT.